Ten or more counts support the clone carrying this T cell receptor beta chain. Its matching antigen is unknown. The germline V and J ends were trimmed by 4 bases and 6 bases, with 9 bases remaining between them. Germline lookup yields CDR1 MGHDK and CDR2 SYGVNS. This CDR3 is 13 amino acids long. TCRdb re-called the 5' RACE reads through MiXCR, storing one row per CDR3 protein. This table has tens of thousands of distinct CDR3 sequences, around 16% appearing once. This sample's time point: technical triplicate 3. For sorted libraries, the input was about 920,000 CD4+ or CD8+ T cells. The sample comes from a study of neurological immune-mediated disorders. Findings and caveats of the study: CDR3 amino acid sequences of expanded clones were not shared across subjects, a result suggesting private repertoires in all groups.

The chain combines TRBV25-1 with TRBJ2-2, with D perhaps given as TRBD1 or TRBD2 (5 bases each). Material for sequencing was CD4+ T cells from blood. The TCR sequence derives from a female donor with HTLV-1-associated myelopathy (HAM/TSP). This CDR3 is CASSGWGSGELFF. CDR3 in DNA: TGTGCCAGCAGTGGTTGGGGGTCCGGGGAGCTGTTTTTT. The full variable domain, completed using reference TRBV25-1 and TRBJ2-2, is EADIYQTPRYLVIGTGKKITLECSQTMGHDKMYWYQQDPGMELHLIHYSYGVNSTEKGDLSSESTVSRIRTEHFPLTLESARPSHTSQYLCASSGWGSGELFFGEGSRLTVL.